Listed below are T cell receptor beta chains from one sample, sequenced in a study of blood T cell repertoires in COVID-19. Produced via immunoSEQ multiplex PCR; TCRdb's table is partial and in-frame only. The table has some 130,000 clones, more than 60% seen once. The sample taken for sequencing was peripheral blood. These receptors were collected from a woman in her seventies with acute or convalescent COVID-19. The CDR3 runs from the conserved cysteine through the conserved F or W. D genes are given only for firm matches. The size entry is marked missing in some rows and otherwise reads once, few, many or a size class.

clone size	V gene	D gene	J gene	CDR3 protein	CDR3 DNA
.	TRBV21-1	.	TRBJ2-1	CASSKVGGEKGNEQFF	TGTGCCAGCAGCAAAGTTGGCGGGGAGAAGGGAAATGAGCAGTTCTTC
.	TRBV3-1/TRBV3-2	.	TRBJ2-3	CASSRRSGAGTDTQYF	TGTGCCAGCAGCCGACGATCGGGAGCCGGTACAGATACGCAGTATTTT
.	TRBV7-9	.	TRBJ2-7	CASSLTSSYEQYF	TGTGCCAGCAGCTTAACGAGCTCCTACGAGCAGTACTTC
.	TRBV6-5	.	TRBJ2-2	CASSPGNANTGELFF	TGTGCCAGCAGCCCCGGGAATGCGAACACCGGGGAGCTGTTTTTT
.	TRBV27	TRBD1	TRBJ2-3	CASRTGTGERDTQYF	TGTGCCAGCAGGACCGGGACAGGGGAAAGAGATACGCAGTATTTT
few	TRBV6-5	TRBD1	TRBJ1-4	CATRTGPEKLFF	TGTGCCACCCGGACAGGCCCAGAAAAACTGTTTTTT
.	TRBV2	TRBD1	TRBJ2-7	CASSPDRVSYEQYF	TGTGCCAGCAGCCCTGACAGGGTGTCCTACGAGCAGTACTTC
.	TRBV13	.	TRBJ2-1	CASSLGGNSYNEQFF	TGTGCCAGCAGCTTAGGGGGCAACTCCTACAATGAGCAGTTCTTC
.	TRBV25-1	TRBD1	TRBJ2-5	CASSQSGTGKETQYF	TGTGCCAGCAGTCAATCCGGGACAGGGAAGGAGACCCAGTACTTC
.	TRBV19	.	TRBJ2-7	CASSNPGEYEQYF	TGTGCCAGTAGTAACCCAGGGGAGTACGAGCAGTACTTC
.	TRBV11-2	TRBD1	TRBJ1-1	CASSFDRGMNTEAFF	TGTGCCAGCAGCTTCGACAGGGGGATGAACACTGAAGCTTTCTTT